One sample yielded the 20 T cell receptor beta chains listed below, sequenced in a study of patients and donors after allogeneic stem cell transplantation. TCRdb passed the RT-PCR reads through MiXCR, listing each CDR3 protein once. The table includes tens of thousands of distinct CDR3 sequences, about 44% detected once. Material: blood, either unsorted or a sorted T cell fraction (not recorded which). These receptors were obtained from a human donor who was either an allogeneic HSCT recipient or a stem cell or donor lymphocyte infusion donor (not recorded which). It is not recorded whose cells these are; they may come from a transplant donor.

Only a few counts were recorded for this clonotype. This sequence joins TRBV9 and TRBJ1-1, with D perhaps TRBD1 (5 bases). Germline-derived CDR1 and CDR2 are SGDLS and YYNGEE. The ends were cut back, 2 bases at V and 2 bases at J, with 7 bases in the middle. The CDR3 is 13 residues long. CDR3 loop: CASSVDINTEAFF. The CDR3, as DNA: TGTGCCAGCAGCGTGGACATCAACACTGAAGCTTTCTTT.

V is TRBV5-5 and J is TRBJ2-2, with D uncertain. Germline V gene data show CDR1 as SGHKS and CDR2 as YYEKEE (reference sequence). This CDR3 spans 17 amino acids. Trimming cost V 3 bases and J 5 bases, with 20 bases left between them. For the CDR3, the DNA is TGTGCCAGCAGCTCCTCTTTTAAGGGCTTGAATACCGGGGAGCTGTTTTTT. Translating gives CASSSSFKGLNTGELFF. Filled out from reference TRBV5-5 and TRBJ2-2, the complete variable domain reads DAGVTQSPTHLIKTRGQQVTLRCSPISGHKSVSWYQQVLGQGPQFIFQYYEKEERGRGNFPDRFSARQFPNYSSELNVNALLLGDSALYLCASSSSFKGLNTGELFFGEGSRLTVL.

This chain uses TRBV6-5 with TRBJ2-2; 10 bases match TRBD2. V was pared by 0 bases and J by 7 bases, with 2 bases of the junction left unmatched. The germline CDR1 and CDR2 sequences are MNHEY and SVGAGI. The CDR3 totals 15 residues. The CDR3 spells CASSYSASGSGELFF. CDR3 bases: TGTGCCAGCAGTTACTCGGCTAGCGGGAGCGGGGAGCTGTTTTTT.

The rearrangement joins TRBV27 to TRBJ1-5; D call uncertain. The ends were cut back, 4 bases at V and 5 bases at J, with 9 bases in the middle. From germline, CDR1 is MNHEY and CDR2 SMNVEV (reference sequence). The CDR3 contains 13 residues. CDR3 sequence: CASSSSSYQPQHF. In DNA form, the CDR3 reads TGTGCCAGCAGTTCCTCATCGTATCAGCCCCAGCATTTT.

The chain joins TRBV27 to TRBJ1-2, with a tentative D call TRBD1 (5 bases). The V end lost 8 bases, the J end lost 0 bases, and 7 bases lay between the germline ends. This CDR3 contains 12 residues. Germline V CDR1 and CDR2: MNHEY, SMNVEV (reference sequence). This CDR3 reads CASGGANYGYTF. Here the CDR3 DNA reads TGTGCCAGCGGGGGGGCTAACTATGGCTACACCTTC.

The J gene is TRBJ1-1, the V gene TRBV27, with D unclear. Germline V gene data show CDR1 as MNHEY and CDR2 as SMNVEV (reference sequence). The CDR3 sequence is 13 residues long. Trimming stripped 6 bases from V and 3 bases from J, with 11 bases between. In DNA form, the CDR3 reads TGTGCCAGCAGCTCATCTGGGTACACTGAAGCTTTCTTT. Translation: CASSSSGYTEAFF.

The rearrangement joins TRBV20-1 to TRBJ2-7, with 10 bases that match TRBD2. This CDR3 is 14 amino acids long. The germline V gene encodes CDR1 DFQATT and CDR2 SNEGSKA (reference sequence). V trimming: 3 bases; J trimming: 3 bases; junction bases outside the gene matches: 5. The CDR3 loop reads CSASRTSGIYEQYF. The CDR3 DNA is TGCAGTGCTAGTAGGACTAGCGGAATCTACGAGCAGTACTTC.

The V and J genes are TRBV7-9 and TRBJ2-7; 7 bases align to TRBD1. The length of the CDR3 is 15 residues. Germline V gene data show CDR1 as SEHNR and CDR2 as FQNEAQ (reference sequence). J lost 4 bases, V lost 5 bases, and 11 bases had no gene match. CDR3 residues: CASSTSGQGVYEQYF. CDR3 nucleotide sequence: TGTGCCAGCAGCACGTCGGGGCAGGGGGTATACGAGCAGTACTTC.

The chain uses TRBV20-1 and TRBJ2-1; D unclear. The CDR3 is 16 residues long. CDR1 is DFQATT, CDR2 SNEGSKA, per germline (reference sequence). V lost 0 bases and J 2 bases, leaving 14 bases between the germline ends. In DNA form, the CDR3 reads TGCAGTGCTAGAGATTCGGCGGAGATCACCTACAATGAGCAGTTCTTC. Translating it yields CSARDSAEITYNEQFF.

This clonotype came up a few times. J is TRBJ1-4 and V is TRBV12-3 or TRBV12-4; 9 nucleotides agree with TRBD1. J lost 8 bases, V lost 6 bases, and 7 bases had no gene match. The CDR3 spans 14 residues. The CDR3 sequence is CASSLQGAGEKLFF. DNA of the CDR3: TGTGCCAGCAGCTTACAGGGGGCCGGGGAAAAACTGTTTTTT.

In this sample, this clonotype turned up a few times. This chain joins TRBV15 and TRBJ1-1; no definite D call. The CDR3 is made up of 15 amino acids. Germline V lookup: CDR1 LNHNV, CDR2 YYDKDF (reference sequence). V was cut by 0 bases and J by 1 base, with 9 bases left in between. The CDR3 region is CATSRDRGSNTEAFF. Written as DNA, the CDR3 is TGTGCCACCAGCAGAGACCGGGGATCGAACACTGAAGCTTTCTTT. The full variable domain, completed using reference TRBV15 and TRBJ1-1, is DAMVIQNPRYQVTQFGKPVTLSCSQTLNHNVMYWYQQKSSQAPKLLFHYYDKDFNNEADTPDNFQSRRPNTSFCFLDIRSPGLGDTAMYLCATSRDRGSNTEAFFGQGTRLTVV.

This clonotype was seen just once. This chain uses TRBV12-3 or TRBV12-4 with TRBJ1-5, with D possibly matching TRBD1 (6 bases). V was shortened by 2 bases and J by 5 bases, with 13 bases between the two germline ends. The CDR3 contains 15 residues. The CDR3 DNA reads as TGTGCCAGCAGTTTAAGACAGGTGGCGGATCAGCCCCAGCATTTT. As protein: CASSLRQVADQPQHF.

The V gene is TRBV12-3 or TRBV12-4, the J gene TRBJ1-1, with D maybe TRBD1 (5 bases). The CDR3 is made up of 11 amino acids. The V gene lost 6 bases and the J gene lost 8 bases, with 10 bases spanning the gap. CDR3 sequence reads: CASRRGLEAFF. CDR3 sequence (DNA): TGTGCCAGCAGGAGGGGACTCGAAGCTTTCTTT.

The V call is TRBV4-3, the J call TRBJ1-2; 7 bases align to TRBD1. CDR1 and CDR2 from the germline V gene are LGHNA and YSLEER. The CDR3 has 16 amino acids. Germline trimming cut 1 base from V and 4 bases from J; bases unmatched to any gene: 9. This CDR3 reads CASSQGRAGQAYGYTF. The CDR3 DNA reads as TGCGCCAGCAGCCAAGGCCGTGCAGGACAGGCCTATGGCTACACCTTC.

The chain employs TRBV10-3 and TRBJ1-5; a weak D match, TRBD1 (5 bases). V was cut by 5 bases and J by 7 bases, with 15 bases left in between. The CDR3 consists of 14 residues. Germline V gene data show CDR1 as ENHRY and CDR2 as SYGVKD. The CDR3: CAISPSGGWQPQHF. The CDR3 DNA follows: TGTGCCATCAGTCCCTCGGGGGGGTGGCAGCCCCAGCATTTT.

V usage is TRBV20-1 and J usage is TRBJ1-2; D not certain. Germline V gene sequence: CDR1 DFQATT, CDR2 SNEGSKA (reference sequence). Trimming took 0 bases from V and 6 from J, leaving 14 bases between them. This CDR3 comprises 14 residues. The CDR3 protein is CSARDLAASHGYTF. CDR3 in DNA: TGCAGTGCTAGAGATCTAGCGGCCAGCCATGGCTACACCTTC.

This rearrangement joins TRBV4-1 to TRBJ1-6; D not resolved. This CDR3 is 18 amino acids long. CDR1 and CDR2 (germline): MGHRA, YSYEKL. Trimming shortened V by 1 base and J by 2 bases, and 15 bases separated the two germline ends. Here the CDR3 DNA reads TGCGCCAGCAGCCAAGTCGGCACCCGGAGCCCCTATAATTCACCCCTCCACTTT. As protein: CASSQVGTRSPYNSPLHF.

The gene calls are TRBV27 and TRBJ1-2; 7 nucleotides line up with TRBD1. The length of the CDR3 is 13 residues. Germline V CDR1 and CDR2: MNHEY, SMNVEV (reference sequence). J gave up 7 bases and V 7 bases, and 9 bases lay outside the gene matches. CDR3 sequence (DNA): TGTGCCAGCACTCCGACAGGGTCATCTGGCTACACCTTC. This translates into CASTPTGSSGYTF.

This clonotype was counted between two and nine times. The genes are TRBV3-1 and TRBJ1-5, with a weak D call TRBD1 (5 bases). V was pared by 1 base and J by 2 bases, with 12 bases between. Germline V lookup: CDR1 LGHDT, CDR2 YNNKEL (reference sequence). The CDR3 loop spans 16 amino acids. CDR3 bases: TGTGCCAGCAGCCAAGGCCCAGGGAGCGGCAATCAGCCCCAGCATTTT. As protein: CASSQGPGSGNQPQHF.

This clonotype was seen a few times. The rearrangement links TRBV12-3 or TRBV12-4 to TRBJ1-2, with D possibly being TRBD1 (5 bases). The CDR3 spans 12 residues. Trimming took 1 base from V and 8 from J, leaving 8 bases between them. CDR3 sequence reads: CASSLGGVGYTF. The CDR3 nucleotides read TGTGCCAGCAGTTTAGGGGGCGTAGGCTACACCTTC.